These T cell receptor beta chains were read from a single sample in a study of T cell responses to AZD1222 COVID-19 vaccine. Profiling relied on immunoSEQ multiplex PCR, and the TCRdb table lists in-frame clones only, not all of them. Of roughly 250,000 clones listed, more than 80% were seen once; the top ten hold roughly 0.5%. Sequencing used peripheral blood, obtained on day 0 of AZD1222 vaccination. The receptors come from an adult in good health. CDR3s include the opening cysteine and the closing phenylalanine or tryptophan. Each record gives: J gene, D gene, V gene, clone size, CDR3 protein, CDR3 DNA. The D gene is left open where the match is weak. Clone size is not always given. Where it is, it says once, few, many or a class for expanded clones.

>TRBJ2-1|TRBD2|TRBV5-1|.
CASSLVAGVPNEQFF
TGCGCCAGCAGCTTGGTAGCGGGGGTACCCAATGAGCAGTTCTTC
>TRBJ1-2|TRBD1|TRBV7-8|.
CASSYYGQGTYGYTF
TGTGCCAGCAGCTATTATGGACAGGGGACCTATGGCTACACCTTC
>TRBJ2-2|TRBD2|TRBV19|few
CASRPRTSRENTGELFF
TGTGCCAGTAGGCCCAGGACTAGCCGGGAAAACACCGGGGAGCTGTTTTTT
>TRBJ2-3|TRBD2|TRBV3-1/TRBV3-2|.
CASSPPGLAGDTQYF
TGTGCCAGCAGCCCTCCGGGACTAGCAGGAGATACGCAGTATTTT
>TRBJ2-5|.|TRBV7-7|.
CASSPGLGGETQYF
TGTGCTAGCAGCCCAGGACTGGGCGGGGAGACCCAGTACTTC
>TRBJ2-7|.|TRBV6-1|.
CASSEWAGASYEQYF
TGTGCCAGCAGTGAATGGGCAGGGGCGTCCTACGAGCAGTACTTC
>TRBJ1-5|TRBD1|TRBV7-9|.
CASSSDRGDQPQHF
TGTGCCAGCAGCTCCGACAGGGGGGATCAGCCCCAGCATTTT
>TRBJ2-2|.|TRBV18|.
CASSPPAVHTGELFF
TGTGCCAGCTCACCCCCGGCAGTGCACACCGGGGAGCTGTTTTTT
>TRBJ2-3|.|TRBV20-1|.
CSASQRDGVGDTQYF
TGCAGTGCTAGTCAAAGGGACGGAGTGGGAGATACGCAGTATTTT
>TRBJ2-1|TRBD2|TRBV6-6|.
CASRAGAHSYNEQFF
TGTGCCAGCAGAGCGGGAGCCCACTCCTACAATGAGCAGTTCTTC
>TRBJ1-2|TRBD1|TRBV2|.
CASSEGRTGGDLFYGYTF
TGTGCCAGCAGTGAGGGACGGACAGGGGGCGACCTATTCTATGGCTACACCTTC
>TRBJ2-3|.|TRBV6-1|.
CASNSRGTDTQYF
TGTGCCAGCAATTCTAGGGGCACAGATACGCAGTATTTT
>TRBJ1-1|.|TRBV7-9|once
CASSPEPMNTEAFF
TGTGCCAGCAGCCCTGAACCCATGAACACTGAAGCTTTCTTT
>TRBJ1-1|.|TRBV19|.
CASSRDRRNTEAFF
TGTGCCAGTAGTCGGGACCGTCGAAACACTGAAGCTTTCTTT
>TRBJ1-6|.|TRBV9|.
CASSNRPDPYNSPLHF
TGTGCCAGCAGCAACCGGCCGGATCCTTATAATTCACCCCTCCACTTT
>TRBJ2-7|.|TRBV19|.
CASSRASSGPYEQYF
TGTGCGAGCTCAAGGGCTTCAAGCGGGCCCTACGAGCAGTACTTC
>TRBJ2-1|.|TRBV27|.
CASRSKGDGYNEQFF
TGTGCCAGCAGGAGTAAAGGGGACGGATACAATGAGCAGTTCTTC
>TRBJ1-1|.|TRBV5-1|.
CASRRVPVGPEAFF
TGCGCCAGCAGAAGAGTCCCAGTTGGGCCTGAAGCTTTCTTT
>TRBJ1-2|TRBD1|TRBV6-5|.
CASRTGIADGYTF
TGTGCCAGCAGGACAGGGATTGCGGATGGCTACACCTTC
>TRBJ2-1|TRBD2|TRBV19|.
CASSLLAQSSYNEQFF
TGTGCCAGTAGTTTACTAGCGCAGAGCTCCTACAATGAGCAGTTCTTC
>TRBJ1-1|.|TRBV20-1|.
CSARRDTEAFF
TGCAGTGCCCGAAGGGACACTGAAGCTTTCTTT
>TRBJ1-4|.|TRBV29-1|.
CSVASGAREKLFF
TGCAGCGTGGCAAGCGGAGCTCGAGAAAAACTGTTTTTT
>TRBJ1-2|.|TRBV5-5|.
CASSLSGSSTFGNYGYTF
TGTGCCAGCAGTTTGTCAGGGTCCTCTACATTCGGAAACTATGGCTACACCTTC
>TRBJ1-5|.|TRBV3-1/TRBV3-2|.
CASSQAGPSQPQHF
TGTGCCAGCAGCCAGGCGGGACCAAGTCAGCCCCAGCATTTT
>TRBJ2-1|TRBD2|TRBV5-1|.
CASGLLAGGGNEQFF
TGCGCCAGCGGCCTCCTAGCGGGAGGCGGCAATGAGCAGTTCTTC
>TRBJ1-6|.|TRBV6-1|.
CASSENVSWGSDPSPLHF
TGTGCCAGCAGTGAAAATGTTTCGTGGGGCTCAGACCCTTCACCCCTCCACTTT
>TRBJ2-1|TRBD2|TRBV2|.
CASSERLAGVYEQFF
TGTGCCAGCAGTGAGAGGCTAGCGGGAGTCTATGAGCAGTTCTTC